This T cell receptor (beta chain) emerged from a study of cytomegalovirus exposure and HLA in healthy donors (dated by TCRdb to 2016 to 2017). Regarding the study in general: An earlier analysis of several hundred of the donors reported about 300 Gb of sequence data and 95 million to 130 million unique TCR beta sequences obtained from around 190 million T cells. About 310 gigabases of sequencing data and tens of millions of unique TCR sequences were included in an early release covering about 620 HLA-typed donors. Both class I and class II loci were covered by HLA typing, at four-digit resolution. In addition to the first cohort of 650 to 800 subjects, a separate validation cohort of around 110 different subjects was used. To study patterns of TCR occurrence, a later analysis re-analyzed previously published TCR beta repertoires from several hundred donors and added high-resolution HLA genotyping. The number of donors typed differed by locus, with about 629-640 for A, B, C, DRB1 and DQB1, roughly 520 for DQA1, 606 for DPA1, and some 440 for DPB1. The study aimed to test whether cataloging public T cell receptors could reveal signatures of past pathogen exposure. Donor age, sex, ethnicity and CMV serostatus were collected together with the repertoire data. Among some 400 genotyped donors of the cohort, an average of roughly 230,000 unique TCR beta nucleotide sequences was sequenced per donor, of which approximately 18% were non-productive. About 5 DR-DQ haplotypes were handled as single units for association and clustering, since linkage in the cohort was strong. High-throughput TCR immunosequencing, statistical association of individual TCRs with disease status, and machine learning were combined to predict cytomegalovirus infection status. Using immunosequencing, the study profiled T cell repertoires from about 620 subjects and related those repertoires to cytomegalovirus serostatus. Of the 300 to 450 genotyped donors, less than 90% were placed in the genetic ancestry cluster associated with self-reported Caucasian donors. Rather than drawing on any new phenotypic data, the later analysis identified candidate immune exposures from TCR beta sequences and the way those sequences occurred across donors. Every discovery cohort repertoire had been produced on one sequencing platform. In a later genetic analysis, genome-wide SNP genotypes for about three fifths of the roughly 670 donors were used, and that subset was treated as a discovery cohort. An earlier analysis of some 500 of the donors applied high-throughput TCR beta sequencing to assess whether each TCR beta V gene segment acted as functional or pseudogenic. Overall results and qualifications from the work: A later analysis associated 17,000 or so TCR beta sequences with specific HLA alleles at a false discovery rate of 0.05. Roughly uniform sequencing depth across donors was assumed in presence/absence analyses, although this assumption may not hold. A further reported finding was that TCR beta sequences accurately predicted the HLA-A and HLA-B alleles for most subjects in the first cohort. A group of highly shared sequence variants was considered likely to be a technical artifact of the sequencing pipeline. The classifier was reported to diagnose cytomegalovirus status with high specificity and sensitivity in both the original and validation cohorts. Broadly in line with IMGT annotations, most TCR beta V segments showed up in productive rearrangements about 90% or about 30% of the time in an earlier analysis of several hundred of the donors. A later analysis found that TCR association rates varied across HLA loci, with DRB1 alleles showing the most associated TCRs and HLA-C alleles the fewest. When HLA alleles, especially DR and DQ, strongly co-occurred, TCR associations were difficult to assign to individual alleles. A later analysis reported that several top co-occurrence clusters appeared linked to parvovirus B19, influenza, CMV and Epstein-Barr virus. Only TCR beta chains were sequenced in this cohort, and the absence of alpha or paired-chain data limited detectable features. In the study, about 150 TCR beta chains were listed as associated with cytomegalovirus. About 17 rarely observed V segments, including chromosome 9 orphons, were excluded from the earlier analysis of 550 to 700 of the donors because counts were too low. Because HLA typing was missing for some donors at each locus, association tests included only the typed subset. According to a later analysis, most CMV-associated TCR beta chains appeared to be HLA-restricted, and the HLA associations seemed to be driven largely by CMV exposure. For the cohort, immune exposure information was limited to CMV serostatus. In vitro tests confirmed that a few of the cytomegalovirus-associated TCR beta chains recognize cytomegalovirus antigens. A later genetic analysis reported fewer N-insertions in productive TCRs among donors in an Asian-associated ancestry cluster than the roughly 620-donor mean. A later genetic analysis associated a missense DCLRE1C variant with V-gene and J-gene trimming of TCR beta chains, and an independent cohort replicated the association. Across donors, most TCR sequences were observed very rarely, whereas some public TCRs were present in many individuals. Compared with equally common non-associated chains, HLA-associated TCR beta chains in a later analysis were more clonally expanded and had lower generation probabilities. Linkage disequilibrium might explain the correlated functional status among segregating V segments, but an unknown experimental factor could not be ruled out. The 87-base-pair reads could not distinguish some IMGT-functional V segments, including TRBV6-2 and TRBV6-3, so those segments were excluded. The authors suggested that the approach could potentially be extended to other disease states and immunological phenotypes.

Library construction relied on the immunoSEQ multiplex PCR assay. For the multiplex PCR, a mixture combining 60 forward primers for TCR Vbeta segments and 13 reverse primers for TCR Jbeta segments was used. Amplification of the CDR3 region of rearranged TCR beta genes was performed with a multiplex PCR assay on genomic DNA. On the Illumina HiSeq System, the amplified TCR beta libraries were sequenced as 87-base-pair reads. In the paper's pipeline: Across the 670 or so repertoires, a later analysis counted tens of millions of unique TCR beta chains, roughly 11 million of which were shared by at least two donors. To remove PCR and sequencing errors, raw reads were error-corrected and collapsed into unique sequences using a nearest-neighbor algorithm that merged closely related sequences. V, D and J gene segments were assigned by aligning CDR3 sequences to IMGT reference sequences. Each retained sequence needed at least a six-nucleotide match to both a V gene segment and a J gene segment. A rearrangement counted as productive if the CDR3 had no stop codons and remained in frame with V and J, and every other rearrangement counted as non-productive. Following IMGT convention, CDR3 was defined as the stretch from the second conserved V-encoded cysteine up to the conserved J-encoded phenylalanine. The earlier analysis of about 610 of the donors excluded any sequence lacking an unambiguous match to a single V gene segment. In an earlier analysis of several hundred of the donors, a V segment was called functional when productive rearrangements were above 56.7%, and segregating when the standard deviation between donors exceeded 5%. A statistical classification framework was built to diagnose cytomegalovirus status from the catalog of TCR beta chain sequences. V and J gene assignment, in a later analysis, came from comparing TCR nucleotide sequences with IMGT/GENE-DB human TR gene sequences. The TCRdist pipeline was used in a later analysis to assign CDR3 sequences and most-parsimonious VDJ recombination scenarios. In a later analysis, every TCR beta chain was defined by the combination of its CDR3 amino acid sequence and its V-gene family, and reads without a unique V-gene family were dropped. A later analysis removed 592 highly shared, low-generation-probability nucleotide sequences to deal with suspected cross-contamination and a sequencing artifact. In a later analysis, a clonal expansion index for each public chain was calculated from normalized within-repertoire ranks of inferred template counts. A later analysis computed generation probabilities with a VDJ recombination model fitted to out-of-frame rearrangements, and checked the results against IGoR. A later analysis scored TCR-TCR, TCR-HLA and TCR-CMV co-occurrence with hypergeometric tests, applying a repertoire-size bias correction to TCR pairs. False discovery rates were estimated in a later analysis by permuting HLA or CMV assignments 20 times. In a later analysis, co-occurring TCRs were grouped with DBSCAN, and TCRdist sequence similarity was added when clustering was performed within HLA-allele-positive subsets. Co-occurrence clustering excluded repertoires with fewer than 30,000 or more than 120,000 public chains, plus five with anomalous nucleotide sharing. This is the immuneACCESS table as TCRdb keeps it, with only in-frame sequences that have V and J called. A part of the clones is gone; compared with another copy, unresolved V genes explain less than half, and the rest is unexplained. D and trimming come from the DNA, and the V and J calls and clone size come from that table. The sample table holds about 150,000 clones, of which about 10% were seen once. The ten largest account for 1.8% of the sample.

Its CDR3 holds 11 amino acids, cysteine through phenylalanine. The read is trimmed to its CDR3 DNA, 33 bases read in frame from base 1. CDR1 is given as SSHAT and CDR2 as FNYEAQ, both from the germline V gene (reference sequence). The cohort was made up of under 800 healthy bone marrow donors. At the time of sampling, every cohort member was nominally healthy, though immune exposures that went unrecorded were likely present. The donor tested CMV seronegative and was one of the 352 seronegative cohort members. Every donor gave a peripheral blood sample, and the peripheral blood mononuclear cells from that sample were used for TCR beta sequencing. Genomic DNA extraction from the blood cell samples was performed with the Qiagen DNeasy Blood Extraction Kit. With respect to this clone: The antigen it binds to is not known. The junction shows a germline mismatch at one end, possibly a read error.

The receptor was isolated from a man between 45 and 60 years old in good health and CMV-seronegative. Sequenced: PBMCs. The chain was built from TRBV7-7 and TRBJ2-7; the D gene identity is not certain. The DNA sequence follows: TGTGCTAGCAGCTTACCGTACGAGCAGTACTTC. It is translated as CASSLPYEQYF.